These 19 T cell receptor beta chains were all obtained from the same sample, sequenced in a study of cytomegalovirus exposure and HLA in healthy donors. The primer mix had 60 Vbeta and 13 Jbeta primers. The table came from immunoSEQ multiplex PCR; TCRdb's copy has only in-frame clones and leaves some out. This sample has around 120,000 clones, with roughly 80% found just once. Sequenced: PBMCs. The receptors derive from a man younger than 40 in good health and CMV-seronegative.

The chain combines TRBV6-6 with TRBJ1-5, with 10 bases aligning to TRBD1. The CDR3 has 15 amino acids. CDR1 and CDR2 (germline): MNHNY, SVGAGI (reference sequence). J gave up 4 bases and V 0 bases, and 0 bases lay outside the gene matches. The CDR3 coding sequence is TGTGCCAGCAGTTACTCGGACAGGGGGAATCAGCCCCAGCATTTT. This encodes CASSYSDRGNQPQHF.

The chain couples TRBV29-1 to TRBJ1-3, with 10 bases fitting TRBD1. Trimming cost V 3 bases and J 3 bases; bases outside gene matches: 5. Germline assignment: CDR1 SQVTM and CDR2 ANQGSEA. The CDR3 covers 15 residues. CDR3 region: CSVEAGQGYGNTIYF. DNA for the CDR3: TGCAGCGTTGAGGCGGGACAGGGGTATGGAAACACCATATATTTT.

The V call is TRBV10-3, the J call TRBJ2-5; tentatively, D is TRBD2 (6 bases). Germline CDR1 and CDR2: ENHRY and SYGVKD. This CDR3 region has 13 residues. V shed 2 bases and J shed 3 bases, with 7 bases lying between them. CDR3 sequence reads: CAISETGEETQYF. CDR3 DNA: TGTGCCATCAGTGAGACGGGAGAAGAGACCCAGTACTTC.

The genes are TRBV28 and TRBJ1-1; 7 nucleotides line up with TRBD1. With 6 bases clipped from V and 2 bases from J, the junction kept 3 bases outside the gene matches. There are 13 residues in the CDR3. Germline values: CDR1 MDHEN, CDR2 SYDVKM. In DNA form, the CDR3 reads TGTGCCAGCAGAGGGACAGCAAACACTGAAGCTTTCTTT. Encoded protein: CASRGTANTEAFF.

This chain links TRBV28 with TRBJ1-2, with TRBD1 matching 7 bases. The CDR3 consists of 15 residues. CDR1 MDHEN and CDR2 SYDVKM come from the germline V gene. With 10 bases clipped from V and 2 bases from J, the junction kept 13 bases outside the gene matches. This chain's CDR3 is CATLTSDRANYGYTF. In DNA form, the CDR3 reads TGTGCCACCCTAACTTCAGACAGGGCGAACTATGGCTACACCTTC.

The gene calls are TRBV9 and TRBJ2-1, with 15 bases aligning to TRBD2. Germline CDR1 SGDLS, CDR2 YYNGEE. With V trimmed by 4 bases and J by 1 base, 6 bases remained unmatched. This CDR3 is 18 amino acids long. CDR3 DNA sequence: TGTGCCAGCAGCCCCGGGACTAGCGGGAGGCCTTCCTACAATGAGCAGTTCTTC. Its translation: CASSPGTSGRPSYNEQFF. The whole variable domain, remainder taken from reference TRBV9 and TRBJ2-1, is DSGVTQTPKHLITATGQRVTLRCSPRSGDLSVYWYQQSLDQGLQFLIQYYNGEERAKGNILERFSAQQFPDLHSELNLSSLELGDSALYFCASSPGTSGRPSYNEQFFGPGTRLTVL.

The gene calls are TRBV5-1 and TRBJ2-7; TRBD1 matches at 9 bases. V shed 4 bases, J shed 3 bases, and the junction held 5 bases outside the gene matches. CDR1 and CDR2 (germline): SGHRS, YFSETQ. The CDR3 loop spans 14 amino acids. In DNA form, the CDR3 reads TGCGCCAGCAGCCCCGGACAGGGGAGCTACGAGCAGTACTTC. It is translated as CASSPGQGSYEQYF.

The chain links TRBV4-1 to TRBJ2-3; TRBD1 aligns across 9 bases. Trimming cost V 3 bases and J 6 bases; bases outside gene matches: 10. CDR3 length: 16 amino acids. Germline V lookup: CDR1 MGHRA, CDR2 YSYEKL. CDR3 residues: CASSQGPGQGSDTQYF. The CDR3 bases are TGCGCCAGCAGCCAGGGGCCGGGACAGGGAAGCGATACGCAGTATTTT.

The chain recombines TRBV5-1 with TRBJ1-2, with a weak D call TRBD1 (6 bases). The V end was cut by 3 bases, the J end by 3 bases, with 12 bases between. The CDR3 contains 14 residues. Germline assignment: CDR1 SGHRS and CDR2 YFSETQ. The CDR3 DNA is TGCGCCAGCAGCTCCGGGGACATGTACTATGGCTACACCTTC. Protein: CASSSGDMYYGYTF. Looking up the rest from reference TRBV5-1 and TRBJ1-2 gives the full variable domain: KAGVTQTPRYLIKTRGQQVTLSCSPISGHRSVSWYQQTPGQGLQFLFEYFSETQRNKGNFPGRFSGRQFSNSRSEMNVSTLELGDSALYLCASSSGDMYYGYTFGSGTRLTVV.

This clone came up a few times. V and J are TRBV5-1 and TRBJ1-2; D is possibly TRBD1 (6 bases). Germline V gene lookup returns CDR1 SGHRS and CDR2 YFSETQ. This CDR3 comprises 14 residues. The germline V and J ends were trimmed by 4 bases and 4 bases, with 14 bases remaining between them. CDR3: CASSGSTGSYGYTF. The CDR3 DNA follows: TGCGCCAGCAGCGGCAGTACAGGGAGCTATGGCTACACCTTC.

This clone appeared a single time. The chain links TRBV19 to TRBJ2-5, with TRBD1 as a possible D gene (6 bases). V lost 4 bases and J lost 1, with 13 bases in between. CDR3 length: 15 residues. Germline V gene lookup returns CDR1 LNHDA and CDR2 SQIVND (reference sequence). The CDR3 reads CASSNPRGGQETQYF. CDR3 sequence (DNA): TGTGCCAGTAGTAACCCCCGAGGGGGCCAAGAGACCCAGTACTTC.

In its sample, this clone was seen a few times. This chain connects TRBV27 to TRBJ2-1; D perhaps matches TRBD2 (6 bases). V lost 6 bases to trimming and J lost 8 bases, with 23 bases between them. CDR3 size: 16 residues. Germline V gene sequence: CDR1 MNHEY, CDR2 SMNVEV (reference sequence). CDR3 DNA sequence: TGTGCCAGCAGCCCTACGGGAGCAGGGAGCATGTATGAGCAGTTCTTC. As protein: CASSPTGAGSMYEQFF.

The V and J genes are TRBV19 and TRBJ1-5; the match to TRBD1 covers 7 bases. Trimming took 2 bases from V and 4 from J; bases not matched to a gene: 14. In germline, CDR1 is LNHDA, CDR2 SQIVND (reference sequence). This CDR3 contains 18 residues. The DNA for the CDR3 is TGTGCCAGTAGTATATCCCAGGGTGCAGGGGGAGGAAATCAGCCCCAGCATTTT. It encodes CASSISQGAGGGNQPQHF.

The chain combines TRBV9 with TRBJ1-3, with TRBD1 identical over 8 bases. The V gene's germline CDR1 is SGDLS and CDR2 YYNGEE. This CDR3 is built from 20 residues. Trimming took 0 bases from V and 1 from J; bases not matched to a gene: 15. CDR3: CASSVGEGDRPLSSGNTIYF. As DNA, the CDR3 is TGTGCCAGCAGCGTAGGAGAGGGGGACAGGCCACTATCGTCTGGAAACACCATATATTTT.

The V call is TRBV5-1, the J call TRBJ1-5; tentative D call: TRBD1 (6 bases). The CDR3 runs to 15 residues. V was clipped by 0 bases and J by 3 bases, with 10 bases between them. Germline CDR1 and CDR2: SGHRS and YFSETQ. CDR3 region: CASSLGSGVNQPQHF. The CDR3 DNA reads as TGCGCCAGCAGCTTGGGCTCAGGGGTCAATCAGCCCCAGCATTTT.

The rearrangement joins TRBV14 to TRBJ2-7; tentatively, D is TRBD1 (5 bases). The CDR3 consists of 14 residues. The V gene lost 4 bases and the J gene lost 4 bases, with 14 bases spanning the gap. Germline V gives CDR1 SGHDN, CDR2 FVKESK. The CDR3 region is CASSPQGLSYEQYF. Written as DNA, the CDR3 is TGTGCCAGCAGCCCTCAGGGTTTAAGTTACGAGCAGTACTTC. Drawing the rest from reference TRBV14 and TRBJ2-7, the complete variable domain is EAGVTQFPSHSVIEKGQTVTLRCDPISGHDNLYWYRRVMGKEIKFLLHFVKESKQDESGMPNNRFLAERTGGTYSTLKVQPAELEDSGVYFCASSPQGLSYEQYFGPGTRLTVT.

J is TRBJ1-5 and V is TRBV10-1; 7 nucleotides align to TRBD1. Trimming took 8 bases from V and 1 from J; bases not matched to a gene: 8. CDR1 is WNHNN, CDR2 SYGVQD, per germline (reference sequence). The CDR3 has 15 residues. The CDR3 nucleotides are TGCGCCAGCTTTTCAGGACAGGCAAGCAATCAGCCCCAGCATTTT. Its translation: CASFSGQASNQPQHF.

This clone turned up a few times. The chain carries TRBV27 and TRBJ2-3; D gene uncertain. This CDR3 contains 13 residues. The V gene lost 2 bases and the J gene lost 6 bases, with 9 bases spanning the gap. The V gene's germline CDR1 is MNHEY and CDR2 SMNVEV (reference sequence). CDR3 DNA sequence: TGTGCCAGCAGTTTACGAGGTACTGATACGCAGTATTTT. Translated, it gives CASSLRGTDTQYF.

This rearrangement joins TRBV7-9 to TRBJ2-2; the D gene is possibly TRBD2 (5 bases). This CDR3 is 14 amino acids long. The germline V gene has CDR1 SEHNR and CDR2 FQNEAQ (reference sequence). V was cut by 0 bases and J by 8 bases, with 10 bases left in between. CDR3 region: CASSLAGAEGELFF. CDR3 bases: TGTGCCAGCAGCTTAGCGGGAGCAGAAGGGGAGCTGTTTTTT.